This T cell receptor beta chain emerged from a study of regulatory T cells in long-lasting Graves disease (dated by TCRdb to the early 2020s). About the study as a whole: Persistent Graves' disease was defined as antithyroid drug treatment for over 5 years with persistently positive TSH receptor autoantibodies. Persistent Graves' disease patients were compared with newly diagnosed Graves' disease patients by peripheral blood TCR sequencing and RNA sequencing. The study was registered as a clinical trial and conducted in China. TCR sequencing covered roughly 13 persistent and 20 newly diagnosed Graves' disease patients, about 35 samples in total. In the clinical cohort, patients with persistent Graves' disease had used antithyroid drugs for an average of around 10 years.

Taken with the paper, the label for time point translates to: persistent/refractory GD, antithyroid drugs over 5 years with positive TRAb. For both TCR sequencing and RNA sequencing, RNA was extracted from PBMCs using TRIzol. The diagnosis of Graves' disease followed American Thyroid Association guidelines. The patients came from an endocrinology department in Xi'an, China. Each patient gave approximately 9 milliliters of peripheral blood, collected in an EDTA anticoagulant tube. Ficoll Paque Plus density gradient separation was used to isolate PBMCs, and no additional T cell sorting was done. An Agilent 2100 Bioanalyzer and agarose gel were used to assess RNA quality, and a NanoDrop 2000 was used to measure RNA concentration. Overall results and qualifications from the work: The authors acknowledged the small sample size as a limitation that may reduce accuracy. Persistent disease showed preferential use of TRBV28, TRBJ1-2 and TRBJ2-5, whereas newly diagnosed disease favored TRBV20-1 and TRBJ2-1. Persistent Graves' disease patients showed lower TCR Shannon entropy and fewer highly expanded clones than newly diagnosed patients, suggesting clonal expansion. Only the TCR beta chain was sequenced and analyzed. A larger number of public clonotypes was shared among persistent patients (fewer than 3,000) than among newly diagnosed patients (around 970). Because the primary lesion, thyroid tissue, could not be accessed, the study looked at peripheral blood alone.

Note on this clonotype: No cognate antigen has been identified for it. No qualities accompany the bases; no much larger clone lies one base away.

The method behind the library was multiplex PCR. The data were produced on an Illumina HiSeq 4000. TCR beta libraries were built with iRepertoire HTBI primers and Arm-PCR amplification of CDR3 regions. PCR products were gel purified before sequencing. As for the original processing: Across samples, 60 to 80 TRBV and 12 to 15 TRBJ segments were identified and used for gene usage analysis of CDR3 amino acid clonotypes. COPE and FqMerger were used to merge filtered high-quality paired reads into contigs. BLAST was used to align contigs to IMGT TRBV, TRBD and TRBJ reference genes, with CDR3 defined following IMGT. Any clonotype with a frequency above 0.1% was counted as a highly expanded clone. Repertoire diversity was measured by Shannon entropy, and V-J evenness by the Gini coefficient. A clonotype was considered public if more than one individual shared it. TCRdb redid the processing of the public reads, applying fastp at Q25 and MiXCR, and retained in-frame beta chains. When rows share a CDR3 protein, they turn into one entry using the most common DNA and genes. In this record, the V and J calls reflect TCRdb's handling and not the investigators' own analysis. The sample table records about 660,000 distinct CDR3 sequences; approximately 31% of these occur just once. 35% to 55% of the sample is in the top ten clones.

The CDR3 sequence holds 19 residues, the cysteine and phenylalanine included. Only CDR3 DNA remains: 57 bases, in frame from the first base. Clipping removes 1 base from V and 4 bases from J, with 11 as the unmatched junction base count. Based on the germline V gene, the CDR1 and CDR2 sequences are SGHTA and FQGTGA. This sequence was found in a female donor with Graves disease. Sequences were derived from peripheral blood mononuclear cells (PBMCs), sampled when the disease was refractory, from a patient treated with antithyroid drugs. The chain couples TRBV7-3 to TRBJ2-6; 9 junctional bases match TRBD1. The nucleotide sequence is TGTGCCAGCAGCTTAAGAGGGACAGGGAACCCCCTAGGGGCCAACGTCCTGACTTTC. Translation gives CASSLRGTGNPLGANVLTF.